The rows below give T cell receptor beta chains drawn from one sample of a study of tumor and adjacent non-tumor tissue in lung cancer. TCRdb ran MiXCR on the multiplex PCR reads and lists one entry per CDR3 protein. The table lists some 120,000 distinct CDR3 sequences, around three fifths of them singletons. The sample was lung tumor tissue. These receptors were taken from a man aged 25-45 years with non-small cell lung cancer. Each CDR3 is given with its conserved first and last residue. D genes are given only for firm matches. Clone size is stated in some rows and not others, as once, few, many or a class when expanded.

j_call: TRBJ1-3; d_call: .; v_call: TRBV7-2; clone_size: .; cdr3_aa: CASSLVSDSGNTIYF; cdr3_nt: TGTGCCAGCAGCTTAGTTTCGGACTCTGGAAACACCATATATTTT
j_call: TRBJ2-1; d_call: TRBD2; v_call: TRBV11-1; clone_size: .; cdr3_aa: CASSSLGLAGNNEQIF; cdr3_nt: TGTGCCAGCAGCTCTCTGGGTCTAGCGGGGAACAATGAGCAGATCTTC
j_call: TRBJ1-1; d_call: .; v_call: TRBV6-5; clone_size: .; cdr3_aa: CASSPNTGSEAFF; cdr3_nt: TGTGCCAGCAGTCCTAATACTGGGAGTGAAGCTTTCTTT
j_call: TRBJ1-5; d_call: TRBD1; v_call: TRBV4-1; clone_size: many; cdr3_aa: CASSPIDREGQPQHF; cdr3_nt: TGCGCCAGCAGCCCCATAGACAGGGAGGGTCAGCCCCAGCATTTT
j_call: TRBJ2-4; d_call: .; v_call: TRBV6-5; clone_size: once; cdr3_aa: CASSWGGCALTKNIQYF; cdr3_nt: TGTGCCAGCAGTTGGGGAGGCTGTGCCCTAACCAAAAACATTCAGTACTTC
j_call: TRBJ1-1; d_call: TRBD1; v_call: TRBV7-6; clone_size: few; cdr3_aa: CASSKWTGENTEALF; cdr3_nt: TGTGCCAGCAGCAAGTGGACAGGGGAGAACACTGAAGCTCTCTTT
j_call: TRBJ2-7; d_call: TRBD2; v_call: TRBV11-2; clone_size: .; cdr3_aa: CASTGIAGYEQYF; cdr3_nt: TGTGCCAGCACTGGAATAGCGGGGTACGAGCAGTATTTC
j_call: TRBJ2-3; d_call: TRBD2; v_call: TRBV12-3/TRBV12-4; clone_size: few; cdr3_aa: CASSPGGKSDTQYF; cdr3_nt: TGTGCCAGCAGCCCCGGGGGGAAGTCAGATACGCAGTATTTT
j_call: TRBJ2-6; d_call: .; v_call: TRBV4-3; clone_size: .; cdr3_aa: CASSQGHGFNPGANVLTF; cdr3_nt: TGCGCCAGCAGCCAAGGCCACGGATTCAACCCTGGGGCCAACGTCCTGACTTTC
j_call: TRBJ2-7; d_call: TRBD2; v_call: TRBV5-5; clone_size: .; cdr3_aa: CVSSPHSGTSGNYEQYF; cdr3_nt: TGTGTCAGCAGCCCCCATTCCGGGACTAGCGGGAATTACGAGCAGTACTTC
j_call: TRBJ2-7; d_call: TRBD1; v_call: TRBV12-5; clone_size: many; cdr3_aa: CASGLQGLYEQYF; cdr3_nt: TGTGCTAGTGGCCTACAGGGGTTATACGAGCAGTACTTC
j_call: TRBJ2-2; d_call: .; v_call: TRBV5-1; clone_size: .; cdr3_aa: CASSQTANTGELFF; cdr3_nt: TGCGCCAGCAGCCAGACAGCGAACACCGGGGAGCTGTTTTTT
j_call: TRBJ2-1; d_call: .; v_call: TRBV5-1; clone_size: .; cdr3_aa: CASSLNSNNEQFF; cdr3_nt: TGCGCCAGCAGCTTAAACAGCAACAATGAGCAGTTCTTC
j_call: TRBJ2-3; d_call: .; v_call: TRBV11-3; clone_size: .; cdr3_aa: CASSPPDRGDTGTQYF; cdr3_nt: TGTGCCAGCAGCCCCCCAGATCGGGGGGACACAGGTACGCAGTATTTT
j_call: TRBJ2-3; d_call: TRBD2; v_call: TRBV11-2; clone_size: .; cdr3_aa: CTSSLGAGTSTNTQYF; cdr3_nt: TGTACCAGCAGCTTAGGAGCGGGGACTAGCACAAATACGCAGTATTTT